Following are 16 T cell receptor beta chains from one sample sequenced in a study of blood T cells in healthy people across ages. The second PCR ran about 6 to 12 cycles with a sample-barcoded 5' primer and J-beta primers. TCRdb called the 5' RACE reads again in MiXCR, with one record for every CDR3 protein. The data contain about a million distinct CDR3 sequences, 51% of them seen just once; the ten biggest clones take up about a fifth. Sequenced sample: blood. Receptor source: a woman aged 60-70 years in good health.

The rearrangement uses TRBV2 and TRBJ2-4; 10 positions agree with TRBD1. With the DNA end fitting TRBJ2-5 better, the J assignment may be wrong. This CDR3 is built from 13 residues. Germline V gives CDR1 SNHLY, CDR2 FYNNEI. The CDR3: CASSGQGVETQYF. CDR3 bases: TGTGCCAGCAGCGGACAGGGGGTCGAGACCCAGTACTTC.

A few counts support this clonotype. V is TRBV12-3 or TRBV12-4 and J is TRBJ2-7; 7 positions agree with TRBD1. V gave up 2 bases and J gave up 6 bases; unmatched junction bases: 4. This CDR3 has 13 amino acids. The CDR3, as DNA: TGTGCCAGCAGTTTAATTAGGGGGCGCGAGCAGTACTTC. As protein: CASSLIRGREQYF.

The chain joins TRBV20-1 to TRBJ2-3; no clear D. V was shortened by 5 bases and J by 0 bases, with 18 bases between the two germline ends. This CDR3 has 16 amino acids. CDR1 and CDR2 (germline): DFQATT, SNEGSKA (reference sequence). CDR3 amino acids: CSARVKYARSTDTQYF. As DNA, the CDR3 is TGCAGTGCTCGCGTCAAGTATGCGCGAAGCACAGATACGCAGTATTTT.

This chain connects TRBV7-2 to TRBJ2-7; possibly TRBD1 or TRBD2 for D (5 bases each). This CDR3 spans 14 amino acids. The V gene's germline CDR1 is SGHTA and CDR2 FQGNSA. V lost 0 bases, J lost 5 bases, and 11 bases lay in between. The CDR3 sequence: CASSLAGTPHEQYF. CDR3 nucleotide sequence: TGTGCCAGCAGCTTAGCAGGGACCCCCCACGAGCAGTACTTC.

Only a few counts were recorded for this clonotype. The rearrangement uses TRBV20-1 and TRBJ1-2; the match to TRBD1 covers 8 bases. Per the germline V gene, CDR1 is DFQATT and CDR2 is SNEGSKA (reference sequence). The CDR3 has 12 amino acids. V shed 6 bases, J shed 6 bases, and the junction held 6 bases outside the gene matches. This CDR3 reads CSAAGQGHGYTF. In DNA, the CDR3 is TGCAGTGCCGCTGGACAGGGACATGGCTACACCTTC.

This clonotype was seen a handful of times. The chain recombines TRBV6-2 or TRBV6-3 with TRBJ2-5; tentatively, D is TRBD2 (5 bases). CDR1 is MNHEY, CDR2 SVGEGT, per germline. The V end was cut by 2 bases, the J end by 11 bases, with 9 bases between. This CDR3 is built from 11 residues. The CDR3 here is CASSYGGRQYF. For the CDR3, the DNA is TGTGCCAGCAGTTACGGAGGTCGGCAGTACTTC.

The chain uses TRBV28 and TRBJ2-5; D might be TRBD2 (6 bases). This CDR3 region has 13 residues. Germline V CDR1 and CDR2: MDHEN, SYDVKM. V was cut by 5 bases and J by 7 bases, with 14 bases left in between. The CDR3 reads CASSPLPGGTQYF. As DNA, the CDR3 is TGTGCCAGCAGTCCGCTCCCCGGGGGGACCCAGTACTTC.

This clonotype came up a few times. This chain connects TRBV15 to TRBJ2-7; either TRBD1 or TRBD2 may supply D (5 bases each). Germline CDR1 is LNHNV and CDR2 is YYDKDF (reference sequence). Between the trimmed V and J ends, which lost 5 bases and 0 bases, there was a span of 17 bases. The CDR3 totals 16 residues. The CDR3 sequence is CATSRQSGRSSYEQYF. CDR3 coding DNA: TGTGCCACCAGCCGACAGAGCGGCAGGAGCTCCTACGAGCAGTACTTC.

The chain is built from TRBV14 and TRBJ2-2; D gene ambiguous. CDR1 and CDR2 from the germline V gene are SGHDN and FVKESK. The CDR3 is 16 residues long. Deletions cut 3 bases from V and 1 base from J, with 12 bases between. CDR3 amino acids: CASSQRLSWNTGELFF. The CDR3 DNA sequence: TGTGCCAGCAGCCAGAGACTCTCCTGGAACACCGGGGAGCTGTTTTTT.

This rearrangement joins TRBV24-1 to TRBJ2-2; D uncertain. Germline V gene data show CDR1 as KGHDR and CDR2 as SFDVKD. V dropped 4 bases and J dropped 1 base, with 6 bases sitting between them. The CDR3 spans 14 residues. This chain's CDR3 is CATSENWNTGELFF. The CDR3 DNA reads as TGTGCCACCAGTGAAAACTGGAACACCGGGGAGCTGTTTTTT.

Only a few counts were recorded for this clonotype. The genes are TRBV29-1 and TRBJ2-1; D call uncertain. The CDR3 loop spans 10 amino acids. Germline lookup yields CDR1 SQVTM and CDR2 ANQGSEA. Trimming took off 4 bases at V and 8 bases at J, with 6 bases between the two ends. The CDR3: CSVVEYEQFF. CDR3 nucleotides: TGCAGCGTTGTTGAGTATGAGCAGTTCTTC.

This clonotype was counted between two and nine times. The V call is TRBV27, the J call TRBJ2-7; 11 bases line up with TRBD2. Per the germline V gene, CDR1 is MNHEY and CDR2 is SMNVEV (reference sequence). CDR3 size: 19 residues. J was trimmed by 2 bases and V by 6 bases; bases with no gene match: 18. CDR3 sequence (DNA): TGTGCCAGCAGCCCCAGGGATAGCGGGAGGGCCATTATCGCCTACGAGCAGTACTTC. It encodes CASSPRDSGRAIIAYEQYF.

This clonotype showed up just a few times. The chain combines TRBV14 with TRBJ2-7; D is ambiguous. CDR3 length: 13 amino acids. CDR1 is SGHDN, CDR2 FVKESK, per germline. The V gene lost 7 bases and the J gene lost 2 bases, with 12 bases spanning the gap. The CDR3 reads CASIPSAAYEQYF. CDR3 nucleotides: TGTGCCAGCATCCCCTCAGCTGCCTACGAGCAGTACTTC.

The V call is TRBV28, the J call TRBJ1-2, with no clear D. In germline, CDR1 is MDHEN, CDR2 SYDVKM. Trimming removed 6 bases at V and 0 bases at J, with 14 bases between. The CDR3 has 15 amino acids. The CDR3 DNA follows: TGTGCCAGCAGCTCCCCCCGGGAATCTAACTATGGCTACACCTTC. Translating it yields CASSSPRESNYGYTF.

The chain recombines TRBV5-1 with TRBJ2-5; 11 bases are shared with TRBD2. Germline CDR1 reads SGHRS; CDR2 reads YFSETQ. The CDR3 is 15 amino acids. Losses at the gene ends were 5 bases for V and 2 bases for J; bases not matched to a gene: 5. The CDR3 reads CASRTSGSGQETQYF. CDR3 nucleotide sequence: TGCGCCAGCAGAACTAGCGGGAGTGGTCAAGAGACCCAGTACTTC.

V is TRBV27 and J is TRBJ2-1; 8 bases map to TRBD2. Gene TRBJ2-7 matches the end of the DNA better, so the J call may be wrong. Germline CDR1 MNHEY, CDR2 SMNVEV (reference sequence). The CDR3 sequence is 19 residues long. The CDR3 loop is CASSLYPSVRLATYNEQYF. The CDR3 DNA reads as TGTGCCAGCAGTTTATACCCAAGTGTCCGACTAGCGACATACAATGAGCAGTACTTC.